This passage covers 22 T cell receptor beta chains from one sample sequenced in a study of T cell responses to AZD1222 COVID-19 vaccine. This table comes from immunoSEQ multiplex PCR, and its TCRdb copy is limited to in-frame clones, with some not included. Of some 100,000 clones in the sample, roughly nine tenths are singletons; the top ten hold 16%. The material was peripheral blood, obtained on day 0 of AZD1222 vaccination. Receptor source: an adult in good health.

This clone has more than one count but fewer than ten. Other DNA sequences in the sample encode the same CDR3. V gene TRBV5-1 combines with J gene TRBJ1-4; 7 positions agree with TRBD1. The CDR3 consists of 14 residues. Germline V CDR1 and CDR2: SGHRS, YFSETQ. The V segment lost 0 bases and the J segment 4 bases; nucleotides outside the gene matches: 0. As DNA, the CDR3 is TGCGCCAGCAGCTTGGGACAGGGTAATGAAAAACTGTTTTTT. It specifies CASSLGQGNEKLFF.

The chain employs TRBV28 and TRBJ2-1, with D maybe TRBD2 (6 bases). Trimming stripped 1 base from V and 3 bases from J, with 13 bases between. Germline CDR1 reads MDHEN; CDR2 reads SYDVKM. CDR3 length equals 16 residues. In nucleotides, the CDR3 is TGTGCCAGCAGTTTATTCACGGGAGCGAGCTACAATGAGCAGTTCTTC. Its translation is CASSLFTGASYNEQFF.

V gene TRBV11-2 combines with J gene TRBJ2-1; 7 bases are a match to TRBD1. This CDR3 is built from 12 residues. Germline V gene sequence: CDR1 SGHAT, CDR2 FQNNGV. Trimming took 7 bases from V and 13 from J; bases not matched to a gene: 10. This CDR3 is CASTIGGKNQFF. CDR3 in DNA: TGTGCCAGCACTATAGGGGGCAAGAATCAGTTCTTC.

The J gene is TRBJ2-1, the V gene TRBV7-8; 7 bases line up with TRBD1. Unmatched junction bases numbered 12, after V lost 4 bases and J lost 0 bases. Germline assignment: CDR1 SGHVS and CDR2 FQNEAQ. The CDR3 runs 18 residues. The CDR3 DNA is TGTGCCAGCAGCTGGGGATGGCCTCGACAGGGCTCCTACAATGAGCAGTTCTTC. Protein sequence: CASSWGWPRQGSYNEQFF.

CDR3 sequence (DNA): TGTGCCAGTAGTTTTCCACCAGGGGGCAGTGGGGCCAACGTCCTGACTTTC. Encoded protein: CASSFPPGGSGANVLTF. This chain links TRBV19 with TRBJ2-6, with 8 bases aligning to TRBD1. The V and J ends lost 5 bases and 3 bases, in that order; junction bases with no gene match: 9. The germline V gene has CDR1 LNHDA and CDR2 SQIVND (reference sequence). The length of the CDR3 is 17 residues.

The chain links TRBV7-8 to TRBJ1-1; 10 bases agree with TRBD1. V lost 5 bases and J lost 2; bases outside the gene matches: 11. The CDR3 has 17 amino acids. The germline gives CDR1 SGHVS, CDR2 FQNEAQ. This CDR3 reads CASSPWDRGWENTEAFF. In nucleotides, the CDR3 is TGTGCCAGCAGCCCATGGGACAGGGGATGGGAAAACACTGAAGCTTTCTTT.

The chain has TRBV6-5 and TRBJ1-1, with a tentative D call TRBD1 (5 bases). V was cut by 6 bases and J by 1 base, with 15 bases left in between. Germline CDR1 MNHEY, CDR2 SVGAGI. CDR3 length equals 15 residues. CDR3 sequence: CASSPYTQGNTEAFF. The CDR3 DNA is TGTGCCAGCAGCCCATATACTCAGGGGAACACTGAAGCTTTCTTT.

The rearrangement joins TRBV2 to TRBJ2-3; D is undetermined. Germline V gives CDR1 SNHLY, CDR2 FYNNEI. The CDR3 contains 14 residues. Deletions cut 7 bases from V and 2 bases from J, with 13 bases between. Written as DNA, the CDR3 is TGTGCCAGCATGAGGAGTCCAATCACAGATACGCAGTATTTT. Amino acids: CASMRSPITDTQYF. The full variable domain, its missing parts supplied by reference TRBV2 and TRBJ2-3, is EPEVTQTPSHQVTQMGQEVILRCVPISNHLYFYWYRQILGQKVEFLVSFYNNEISEKSEIFDDQFSVERPDGSNFTLKIRSTKLEDSAMYFCASMRSPITDTQYFGPGTRLTVL.

The DNA for the CDR3 is TGTGCCAGCAGCTTGGACAGGGGAAGGGATCAGCCCCAGCATTTT. It translates to CASSLDRGRDQPQHF. This chain joins TRBV6-2 or TRBV6-3 and TRBJ1-5; TRBD1 agrees at 9 bases. V dropped 6 bases and J dropped 5; count of bases not matched to a gene: 8. The CDR3 extends over 15 amino acids. Per the germline V gene, CDR1 is MNHEY and CDR2 is SVGEGT.

V usage is TRBV2 and J usage is TRBJ2-7, with 9 bases matching TRBD1. The V and J ends lost 8 bases and 5 bases, in that order; junction bases with no gene match: 10. The CDR3 totals 14 residues. Per the germline V gene, CDR1 is SNHLY and CDR2 is FYNNEI. In nucleotides, the CDR3 is TGTGCCAGCCGATGGGACAGGGAAACCCACGAGCAGTACTTC. This sequence encodes CASRWDRETHEQYF.

This chain uses TRBV29-1 with TRBJ1-1, with D possibly TRBD1 on 5 matching bases. Germline-derived CDR1 and CDR2 are SQVTM and ANQGSEA. V lost 8 bases and J lost 0, with 13 bases in between. This CDR3 spans 13 amino acids. The CDR3 nucleotides are TGCAGCTTCCGCCGACAGCTGAACACTGAAGCTTTCTTT. Its translation is CSFRRQLNTEAFF.

The chain couples TRBV5-1 to TRBJ2-3, with a weak D call TRBD2 (5 bases). The CDR3 runs to 15 residues. Germline-derived CDR1 and CDR2 are SGHRS and YFSETQ. The V end lost 0 bases, the J end lost 3 bases, and 11 bases lay between the germline ends. In nucleotides, the CDR3 is TGCGCCAGCAGCTTGGATGTGGGAGAAACAGATACGCAGTATTTT. This translates into CASSLDVGETDTQYF.

The chain employs TRBV3-1 (or the pseudogene TRBV3-2) and TRBJ1-2, with D perhaps matching TRBD1 (5 bases). From germline, CDR1 is LGHDT and CDR2 YNNKEL (reference sequence). The V gene lost 4 bases and the J gene lost 8 bases, with 20 bases spanning the gap. The CDR3 runs to 15 residues. In DNA form, the CDR3 reads TGTGCCAGCAGCCCTTTATCTGGAGGGGCTCAGGGCTACACCTTC. It specifies CASSPLSGGAQGYTF.

CDR3 region: CASSLEFSGGETQYF. CDR3 coding DNA: TGTGCCAGCAGCTTAGAATTTTCGGGGGGAGAGACCCAGTACTTC. The J gene is TRBJ2-5, the V gene TRBV7-6; 7 nucleotides align to TRBD2. V was pared by 1 base and J by 4 bases, with 6 bases of the junction left unmatched. The germline CDR1 and CDR2 sequences are SGHVS and FNYEAQ. The CDR3 has 15 amino acids.

The chain carries TRBV18 and TRBJ1-2, with 8 bases identical to TRBD1. J was trimmed by 4 bases and V by 6 bases; bases with no gene match: 10. This CDR3 contains 15 residues. Germline-derived CDR1 and CDR2 are KGHSH and LQKENI. The CDR3 sequence is CASSLGTGQGYGYTF. CDR3 bases: TGTGCCAGCTCCCTCGGGACAGGCCAGGGCTATGGCTACACCTTC.

This clone was counted a single time. V and J are TRBV5-1 and TRBJ2-5; D is possibly TRBD2 (5 bases). The ends were cut back, 0 bases at V and 4 bases at J, with 13 bases in the middle. The CDR3 length is 15 residues. Germline V lookup: CDR1 SGHRS, CDR2 YFSETQ. CDR3 in amino acids: CASSLDGNSLETQYF. The CDR3 bases are TGCGCCAGCAGCTTGGACGGGAATAGCCTAGAGACCCAGTACTTC.

This clone was recorded once. V and J are TRBV5-5 and TRBJ1-4; possible D gene TRBD1, 6 bases. Germline CDR1 is SGHKS and CDR2 is YYEKEE (reference sequence). CDR3 length: 14 amino acids. V lost 4 bases, J lost 4 bases, and 11 bases lay in between. The CDR3 nucleotides are TGTGCCAGCAGCCTCGGACAGATTAATGAAAAACTGTTTTTT. This codes for CASSLGQINEKLFF. The variable domain in full, with the rest retrieved from reference TRBV5-5 and TRBJ1-4, is DAGVTQSPTHLIKTRGQQVTLRCSPISGHKSVSWYQQVLGQGPQFIFQYYEKEERGRGNFPDRFSARQFPNYSSELNVNALLLGDSALYLCASSLGQINEKLFFGSGTQLSVL.

The chain combines TRBV27 with TRBJ2-3; D call uncertain. CDR1 is MNHEY and CDR2 is SMNVEV in the germline V gene (reference sequence). The CDR3 runs to 15 residues. The V end lost 3 bases, the J end lost 2 bases, and 12 bases lay between the germline ends. CDR3 residues: CASSFRPRNTDTQYF. The CDR3 DNA reads TGTGCCAGCAGTTTCAGGCCCCGGAACACAGATACGCAGTATTTT.

The rearrangement links TRBV7-3 to TRBJ1-1; D gene ambiguous. There are 19 residues in the CDR3. V was pared by 4 bases and J by 1 base, with 25 bases between. Germline values: CDR1 SGHTA, CDR2 FQGTGA. CDR3 protein: CASSSKMGFRAPKNTEAFF. The CDR3 DNA is TGTGCCAGCAGCTCAAAAATGGGGTTTCGGGCACCCAAGAACACTGAAGCTTTCTTT.

The gene calls are TRBV6-5 and TRBJ2-3; D is perhaps TRBD1 (6 bases). The CDR3 contains 12 residues. The germline gives CDR1 MNHEY, CDR2 SVGAGI. V lost 10 bases and J 3 bases, leaving 11 bases between the germline ends. Written as DNA, the CDR3 is TGTGCCACACAGGGTTTTACAGATACGCAGTATTTT. Translation: CATQGFTDTQYF.

V and J are TRBV11-2 and TRBJ2-7, with 8 bases lining up with TRBD2. Germline CDR1 reads SGHAT; CDR2 reads FQNNGV. V lost 2 bases and J lost 7; bases outside the gene matches: 13. CDR3 size: 16 residues. In DNA form, the CDR3 reads TGTGCCAGCAGCTTAAACGGGGGGGCAGGGACGGATGAGCAGTACTTC. It encodes CASSLNGGAGTDEQYF.

V usage is TRBV11-1 and J usage is TRBJ1-1, with D unresolved. The germline gives CDR1 SGHAT, CDR2 FQDESV (reference sequence). The V gene lost 5 bases and the J gene lost 0 bases, with 10 bases spanning the gap. The CDR3 spans 14 residues. CDR3 sequence reads: CASSPSRLNTEAFF. CDR3 nucleotide sequence: TGTGCCAGCAGCCCCAGCAGGTTGAACACTGAAGCTTTCTTT.